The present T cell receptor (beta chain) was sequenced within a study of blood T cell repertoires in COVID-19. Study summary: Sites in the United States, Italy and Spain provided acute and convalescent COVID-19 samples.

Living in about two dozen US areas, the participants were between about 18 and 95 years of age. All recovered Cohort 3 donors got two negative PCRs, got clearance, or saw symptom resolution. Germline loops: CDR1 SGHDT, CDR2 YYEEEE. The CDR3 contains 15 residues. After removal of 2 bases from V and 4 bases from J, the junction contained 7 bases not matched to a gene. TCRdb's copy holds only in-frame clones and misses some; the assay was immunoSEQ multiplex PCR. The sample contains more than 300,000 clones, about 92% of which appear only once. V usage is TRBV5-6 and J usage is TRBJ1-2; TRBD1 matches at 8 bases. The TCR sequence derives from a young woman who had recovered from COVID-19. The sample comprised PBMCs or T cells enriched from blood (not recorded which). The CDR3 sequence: CASSFDRGNVYGYTF. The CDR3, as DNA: TGTGCCAGCAGCTTTGACAGGGGAAATGTCTATGGCTACACCTTC.